The 20 T cell receptor beta chains given below trace back to one sample, sequenced in a study of T cell responses to AZD1222 COVID-19 vaccine. Sequencing used immunoSEQ multiplex PCR; TCRdb keeps in-frame clones, though not all of them. The profile covers about 150,000 clones, with around nine tenths appearing a single time and about 2.6% taken by the ten largest. Sequenced material: peripheral blood, taken on day 0 of AZD1222 vaccination. These receptors were obtained from an adult in good health.

V and J are TRBV24-1 and TRBJ2-2; D gene ambiguous. V lost 3 bases and J lost 7, with 5 bases in between. The germline V gene encodes CDR1 KGHDR and CDR2 SFDVKD. The CDR3 has 12 residues. Here the CDR3 DNA reads TGTGCCACCAGTGATCTCAACGGGGAGCTGTTTTTT. It translates to CATSDLNGELFF.

The chain joins TRBV4-2 to TRBJ1-1; D possibly corresponds to TRBD1 (6 bases). V was pared by 0 bases and J by 0 bases, with 8 bases between. The CDR3 is made up of 15 amino acids. Germline CDR1 LGHNA, CDR2 YNFKEQ. The CDR3 DNA sequence: TGTGCCAGCAGCCAAGACCGGGGGCTGAACACTGAAGCTTTCTTT. Translated: CASSQDRGLNTEAFF.

The V and J genes are TRBV4-1 and TRBJ1-2; D is unclear. This CDR3 comprises 15 residues. Germline V CDR1 and CDR2: MGHRA, YSYEKL. Trimming cost V 0 bases and J 0 bases, with 8 bases left between them. The CDR3 nucleotides are TGCGCCAGCAGCCAAGAGGCCGCTGCTAACTATGGCTACACCTTC. Protein sequence: CASSQEAAANYGYTF.

The chain carries TRBV7-3 and TRBJ2-2; D gene uncertain. Germline values: CDR1 SGHTA, CDR2 FQGTGA. CDR3 length equals 16 residues. With 5 bases removed from V and 3 bases from J, the gap between germline ends came to 16 bases. CDR3 in DNA: TGTGCCAGCAGCCCCATGACCCGGGTTGACACCGGGGAGCTGTTTTTT. Amino acids: CASSPMTRVDTGELFF.

The V and J genes are TRBV6-1 and TRBJ1-1; D call uncertain. V was pared by 1 base and J by 1 base, with 16 bases between. CDR3 size: 17 residues. Germline V gene lookup returns CDR1 MNHNS and CDR2 SASEGT. The CDR3 spells CASSEVRKGLGNTEAFF. DNA for the CDR3: TGTGCCAGCAGTGAAGTAAGAAAAGGCCTAGGGAACACTGAAGCTTTCTTT.

A word on this clone: Additional DNA sequences in this sample encode the identical CDR3. The chain employs TRBV7-2 and TRBJ1-6; TRBD1 is a possible D gene (5 bases). The germline CDR1 and CDR2 sequences are SGHTA and FQGNSA. Trimming removed 1 base from V and 6 bases from J, with 10 bases in between. The CDR3 is 15 residues long. In DNA form, the CDR3 reads TGTGCCAGCAGCTTAGAGGGACGCGCTAATTCACCCCTCCACTTT. Translation gives CASSLEGRANSPLHF.

V usage is TRBV7-2 and J usage is TRBJ2-2; D unresolved. Looked up from germline, CDR1 is SGHTA and CDR2 is FQGNSA. Trimming stripped 3 bases from V and 5 bases from J, with 13 bases between. This CDR3 has 15 amino acids. In DNA form, the CDR3 reads TGTGCCAGCAGCTTGGGGAACGGTGGGACCGGGGAGCTGTTTTTT. Residues: CASSLGNGGTGELFF. The variable domain in full, completed from reference TRBV7-2 and TRBJ2-2, reads GAGVSQSPSNKVTEKGKDVELRCDPISGHTALYWYRQSLGQGLEFLIYFQGNSAPDKSGLPSDRFSAERTGGSVSTLTIQRTQQEDSAVYLCASSLGNGGTGELFFGEGSRLTVL.

The CDR3 spells CASRLYAPRGAATGELFF. In nucleotides, the CDR3 is TGTGCCAGCAGGCTTTATGCCCCGCGGGGGGCGGCCACCGGGGAGCTGTTTTTT. V and J are TRBV27 and TRBJ2-2; the match to TRBD2 covers 8 bases. CDR1 and CDR2 from the germline V gene are MNHEY and SMNVEV (reference sequence). V lost 6 bases to trimming and J lost 4 bases; unmatched junction nucleotides: 16. The CDR3 has 18 amino acids.

V usage is TRBV7-2 and J usage is TRBJ2-7; maybe TRBD2 (6 bases). Germline CDR1 reads SGHTA; CDR2 reads FQGNSA. The germline V and J ends were trimmed by 2 bases and 7 bases, with 18 bases remaining between them. The CDR3 sequence is 15 residues long. The CDR3 coding sequence is TGTGCCAGCAGCTTAACAAGCGGGCCTTCAGGAGAGCAGTACTTC. Translating it yields CASSLTSGPSGEQYF. The entire variable domain, with the rest obtained from reference TRBV7-2 and TRBJ2-7, is as follows: GAGVSQSPSNKVTEKGKDVELRCDPISGHTALYWYRQSLGQGLEFLIYFQGNSAPDKSGLPSDRFSAERTGGSVSTLTIQRTQQEDSAVYLCASSLTSGPSGEQYFGPGTRLTVT.

The V and J genes are TRBV7-3 and TRBJ2-6; 7 positions agree with TRBD1. The CDR3 spans 15 residues. The ends lost 10 bases at V and 0 bases at J; junction bases unmatched: 6. Per germline, CDR1 SGHTA and CDR2 FQGTGA. CDR3 loop: CATPRTGSGANVLTF. For the CDR3, the DNA is TGTGCCACCCCCCGGACAGGCTCTGGGGCCAACGTCCTGACTTTC.

The CDR3 coding sequence is TGTGCCAGCAGTTACTCGGGACAAAACCCCTACAATGAGCAGTTCTTC. It is translated as CASSYSGQNPYNEQFF. This chain joins TRBV6-5 and TRBJ2-1; D perhaps matches TRBD1 (6 bases). This CDR3 region has 16 residues. CDR1 is MNHEY and CDR2 is SVGAGI in the germline V gene. Trimming cost V 0 bases and J 2 bases, with 11 bases left between them.

The V call is TRBV7-2, the J call TRBJ2-7, with D hard to call. The CDR3 totals 11 residues. Germline V lookup: CDR1 SGHTA, CDR2 FQGNSA. With 5 bases removed from V and 3 bases from J, the gap between germline ends came to 5 bases. For the CDR3, the DNA is TGTGCCAGCAGCCTCAACTACGAGCAGTACTTC. This codes for CASSLNYEQYF. Supplemented by reference TRBV7-2 and TRBJ2-7, the full variable domain reads GAGVSQSPSNKVTEKGKDVELRCDPISGHTALYWYRQSLGQGLEFLIYFQGNSAPDKSGLPSDRFSAERTGGSVSTLTIQRTQQEDSAVYLCASSLNYEQYFGPGTRLTVT.

The rearrangement joins TRBV18 to TRBJ2-7, with D tentatively TRBD2 (7 bases). The CDR3 covers 14 residues. The germline V gene encodes CDR1 KGHSH and CDR2 LQKENI. V was pared by 3 bases and J by 3 bases, with 12 bases between. The CDR3 sequence: CASSPWEGGYEQYF. The CDR3 DNA sequence: TGTGCCAGCTCACCTTGGGAGGGGGGCTACGAGCAGTACTTC.

The chain recombines TRBV5-1 with TRBJ2-7; the D gene is possibly TRBD1 (6 bases). The CDR3 extends over 15 amino acids. Trimming left V 3 bases short and J 6 bases short, with 19 bases between. Germline V CDR1 and CDR2: SGHRS, YFSETQ. In DNA, the CDR3 is TGCGCCAGCAGCTCGGCGCAGGGGCATGTGGGCGAGCAGTACTTC. Protein sequence: CASSSAQGHVGEQYF. Supplemented by reference TRBV5-1 and TRBJ2-7, the full variable domain reads KAGVTQTPRYLIKTRGQQVTLSCSPISGHRSVSWYQQTPGQGLQFLFEYFSETQRNKGNFPGRFSGRQFSNSRSEMNVSTLELGDSALYLCASSSAQGHVGEQYFGPGTRLTVT.

The rearrangement uses TRBV7-9 and TRBJ2-1; 7 nucleotides align to TRBD2. J was trimmed by 9 bases and V by 1 base; bases with no gene match: 3. Per germline, CDR1 SEHNR and CDR2 FQNEAQ (reference sequence). This CDR3 region has 13 residues. Here the CDR3 reads CASSLDGRGEQFF. The CDR3, as DNA: TGTGCCAGCAGCTTAGATGGGAGGGGTGAGCAGTTCTTC.

The chain couples TRBV21-1 to TRBJ2-3. TRBV21-1 is designated a pseudogene. The CDR3 has 11 residues. The CDR3 reads CASSKHDTQYF. The CDR3 DNA reads as TGTGCCAGCAGCAAACACGATACGCAGTATTTT.

In the case of this clone: The identical CDR3 is also encoded by other nucleotide sequences in the sample. The chain uses TRBV27 and TRBJ1-2; TRBD1 is a possible D gene (6 bases). Trimming took off 6 bases at V and 9 bases at J, with 11 bases between the two ends. The germline V gene encodes CDR1 MNHEY and CDR2 SMNVEV (reference sequence). The CDR3 spans 11 residues. This chain's CDR3 is CASSRGGSYTF. The CDR3 coding sequence is TGTGCCAGCAGCCGAGGGGGTAGCTACACCTTC.

The V gene is TRBV7-2, the J gene TRBJ1-6; TRBD1 agrees at 10 bases. The trim removed 4 bases at V and 7 bases at J, leaving 7 bases unmatched. The CDR3 is 16 amino acids. Germline V gene data show CDR1 as SGHTA and CDR2 as FQGNSA. CDR3 in DNA: TGTGCCAGCAGCTGGACCCGGGACAGGGGAAATTCACCCCTCCACTTT. Translating gives CASSWTRDRGNSPLHF.

The chain couples TRBV7-2 to TRBJ1-6; 8 nucleotides agree with TRBD1. This CDR3 region has 16 residues. CDR1 is SGHTA, CDR2 FQGNSA, per germline. The V segment lost 5 bases and the J segment 7 bases; nucleotides outside the gene matches: 10. This CDR3 reads CASSREGQVKNSPLHF. The DNA of the CDR3 is TGTGCCAGCAGCCGCGAGGGACAGGTCAAAAATTCACCCCTCCACTTT.

V is TRBV12-3 or TRBV12-4 and J is TRBJ1-1; D is possibly TRBD1 (6 bases). V was trimmed by 3 bases and J by 10 bases, leaving 15 bases between them. The CDR3 is 13 residues long. In nucleotides, the CDR3 is TGTGCCAGCAGTTTGGTCGGGGGGCTGGGAGCTTTCTTT. Its protein product is CASSLVGGLGAFF.